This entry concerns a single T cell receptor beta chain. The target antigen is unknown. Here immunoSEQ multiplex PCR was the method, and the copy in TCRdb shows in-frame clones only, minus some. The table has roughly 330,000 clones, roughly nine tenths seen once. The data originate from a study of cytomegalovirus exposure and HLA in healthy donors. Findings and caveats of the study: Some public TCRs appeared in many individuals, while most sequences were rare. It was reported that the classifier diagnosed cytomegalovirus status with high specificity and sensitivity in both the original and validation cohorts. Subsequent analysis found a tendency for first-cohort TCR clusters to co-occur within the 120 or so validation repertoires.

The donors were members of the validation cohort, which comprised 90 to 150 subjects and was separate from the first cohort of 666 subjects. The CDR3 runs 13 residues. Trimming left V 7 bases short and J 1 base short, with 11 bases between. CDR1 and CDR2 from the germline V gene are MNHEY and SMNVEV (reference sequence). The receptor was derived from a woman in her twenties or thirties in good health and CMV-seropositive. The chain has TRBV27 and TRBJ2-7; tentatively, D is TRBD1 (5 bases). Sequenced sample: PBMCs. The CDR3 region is CASNEQGSYEQYF. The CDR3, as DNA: TGTGCCAGCAACGAGCAGGGATCCTACGAGCAGTACTTC.